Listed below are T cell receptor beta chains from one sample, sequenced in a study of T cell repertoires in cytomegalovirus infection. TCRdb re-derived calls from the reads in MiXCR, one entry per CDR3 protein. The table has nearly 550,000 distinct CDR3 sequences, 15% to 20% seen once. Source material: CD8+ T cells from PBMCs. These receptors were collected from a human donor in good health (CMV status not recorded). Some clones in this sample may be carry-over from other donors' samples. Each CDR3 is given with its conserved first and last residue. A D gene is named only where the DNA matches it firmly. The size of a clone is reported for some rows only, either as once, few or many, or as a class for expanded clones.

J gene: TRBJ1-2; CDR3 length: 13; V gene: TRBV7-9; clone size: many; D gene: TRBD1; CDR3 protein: CASTGGLEYGYTF; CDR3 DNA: TGTGCCAGCACAGGGGGCCTAGAATATGGCTACACCTTC
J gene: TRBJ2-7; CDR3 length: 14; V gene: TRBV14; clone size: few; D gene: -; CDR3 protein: CASSQDSPLSEQYF; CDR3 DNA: TGTGCCAGCAGCCAAGATAGTCCCTTGAGCGAGCAGTACTTC
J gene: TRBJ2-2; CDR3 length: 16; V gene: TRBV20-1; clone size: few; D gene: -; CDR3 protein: CSARDGQGRFTGELFF; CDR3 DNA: TGCAGTGCTAGAGATGGGCAGGGGAGGTTCACCGGGGAGCTGTTTTTT
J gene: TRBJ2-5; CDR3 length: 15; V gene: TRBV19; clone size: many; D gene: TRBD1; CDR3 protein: CASSRRDRVKETQYF; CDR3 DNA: TGTGCCAGCTCCCGCCGGGACAGGGTAAAAGAGACCCAGTACTTC
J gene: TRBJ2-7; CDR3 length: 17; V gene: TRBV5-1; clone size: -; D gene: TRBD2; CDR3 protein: CASSLRLPLAGRYEQYF; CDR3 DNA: TGCGCCAGCAGCTTGCGGTTGCCACTAGCGGGACGCTACGAGCAGTACTTC
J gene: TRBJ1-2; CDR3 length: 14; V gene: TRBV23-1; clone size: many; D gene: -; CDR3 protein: CASRERPLNYGYTF; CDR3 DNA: TGCGCCAGCAGGGAGAGGCCTCTTAACTATGGCTACACCTTC
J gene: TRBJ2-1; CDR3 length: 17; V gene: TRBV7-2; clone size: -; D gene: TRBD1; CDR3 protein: CASSLAVGQGAVNEQFF; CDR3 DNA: TGTGCCAGCAGCTTAGCCGTCGGACAGGGGGCGGTCAATGAGCAGTTCTTC
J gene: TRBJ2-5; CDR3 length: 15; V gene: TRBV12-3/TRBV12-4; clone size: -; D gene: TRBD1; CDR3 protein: CASSQRGQLQETQYF; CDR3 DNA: TGTGCCAGCAGTCAGAGGGGACAGCTACAAGAGACCCAGTACTTC
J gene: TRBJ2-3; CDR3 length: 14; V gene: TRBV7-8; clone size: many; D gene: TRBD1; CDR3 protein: CASTWDRRPDTQYF; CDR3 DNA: TGTGCCAGCACCTGGGACAGGAGACCAGATACGCAGTATTTT
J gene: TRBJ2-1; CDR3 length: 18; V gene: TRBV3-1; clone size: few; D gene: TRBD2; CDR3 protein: CASSQDWWSGDSYNEQFF; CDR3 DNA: TGTGCCAGCAGCCAAGATTGGTGGAGCGGGGACTCCTACAATGAGCAGTTCTTC
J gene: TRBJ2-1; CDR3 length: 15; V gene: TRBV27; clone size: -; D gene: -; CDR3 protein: CASSSTGPPANEQFF; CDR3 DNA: TGTGCCAGCAGTTCCACCGGGCCCCCGGCTAATGAGCAGTTCTTC
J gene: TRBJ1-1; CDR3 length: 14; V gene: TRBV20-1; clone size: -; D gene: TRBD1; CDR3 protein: CSASSDRGSIEAFF; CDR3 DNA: TGCAGTGCTAGTTCCGACAGGGGATCAATTGAAGCTTTCTTT
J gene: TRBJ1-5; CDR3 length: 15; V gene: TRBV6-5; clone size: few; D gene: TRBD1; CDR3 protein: CASSTDRAPDQPQHF; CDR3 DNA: TGTGCCAGCAGTACTGACAGGGCGCCGGATCAGCCCCAGCATTTT
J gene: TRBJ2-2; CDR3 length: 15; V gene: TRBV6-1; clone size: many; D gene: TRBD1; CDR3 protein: CASSDGTDRTDVLFF; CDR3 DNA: TGTGCCAGCAGTGATGGGACAGACCGGACAGACGTGCTGTTTTTT
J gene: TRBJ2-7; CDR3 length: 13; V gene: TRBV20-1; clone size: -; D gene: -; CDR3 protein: CSARLRGDYEQYF; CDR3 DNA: TGCAGTGCTAGACTAAGGGGGGACTACGAGCAGTACTTC
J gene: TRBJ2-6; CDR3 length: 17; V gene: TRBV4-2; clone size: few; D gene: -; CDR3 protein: CASSQEPLWEGANVLTF; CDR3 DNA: TGTGCCAGCAGCCAAGAACCGCTCTGGGAAGGGGCCAACGTCCTGACTTTC
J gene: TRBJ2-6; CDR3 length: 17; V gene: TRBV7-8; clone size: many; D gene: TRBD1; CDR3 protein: CASSLARDSSGANVLTF; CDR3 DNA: TGTGCCAGCAGCTTAGCGAGGGACAGCTCTGGGGCCAACGTCCTGACTTTC
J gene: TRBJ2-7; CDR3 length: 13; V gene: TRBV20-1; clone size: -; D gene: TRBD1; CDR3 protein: CSARWTGAYEQYF; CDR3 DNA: TGCAGTGCTAGATGGACAGGGGCCTACGAGCAGTACTTC
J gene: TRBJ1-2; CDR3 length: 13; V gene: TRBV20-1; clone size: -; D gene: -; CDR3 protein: CSARVEVDYGYTF; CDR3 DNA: TGCAGTGCTAGAGTGGAAGTGGACTATGGCTACACCTTC
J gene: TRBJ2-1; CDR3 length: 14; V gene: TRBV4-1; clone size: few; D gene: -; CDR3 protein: CASSQGPGGSEQFF; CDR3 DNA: TGCGCCAGCAGCCAAGGCCCTGGGGGGAGTGAGCAGTTCTTC
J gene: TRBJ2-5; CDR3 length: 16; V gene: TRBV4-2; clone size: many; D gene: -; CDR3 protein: CASSQDIGTLQETQYF; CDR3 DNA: TGTGCCAGCAGCCAAGATATAGGGACCCTACAAGAGACCCAGTACTTC
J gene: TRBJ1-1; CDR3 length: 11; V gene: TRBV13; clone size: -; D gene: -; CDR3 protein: CASSYRPEAFF; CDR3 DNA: TGTGCCAGCAGCTATAGGCCTGAAGCTTTCTTT
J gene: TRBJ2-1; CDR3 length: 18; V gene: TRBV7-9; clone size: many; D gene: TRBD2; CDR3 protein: CASSLTFGTSGRVYEQFF; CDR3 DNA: TGTGCCAGCAGCTTAACGTTCGGGACTAGCGGGAGGGTTTATGAGCAGTTCTTC
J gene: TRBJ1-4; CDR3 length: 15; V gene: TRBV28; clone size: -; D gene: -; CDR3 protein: CASRLQGIPNEKLFF; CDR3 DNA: TGTGCCAGCAGGCTACAGGGTATTCCTAATGAAAAACTGTTTTTT
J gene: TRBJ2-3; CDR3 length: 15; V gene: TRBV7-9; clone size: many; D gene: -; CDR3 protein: CASSSHGRSTDTQYF; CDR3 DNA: TGTGCCAGCAGCTCCCACGGAAGGTCCACAGATACGCAGTATTTT
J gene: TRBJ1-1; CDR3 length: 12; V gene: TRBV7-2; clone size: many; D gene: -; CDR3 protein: CASSFSNTEAFF; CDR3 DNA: TGTGCCAGCAGCTTTTCGAACACTGAAGCTTTCTTT
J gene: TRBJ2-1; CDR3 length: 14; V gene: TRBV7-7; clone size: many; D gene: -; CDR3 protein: CASSLSGGRNEQFF; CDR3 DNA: TGTGCTAGCAGCTTAAGTGGAGGGAGGAATGAGCAGTTCTTC
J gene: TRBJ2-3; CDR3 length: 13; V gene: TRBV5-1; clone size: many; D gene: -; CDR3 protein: CASSYSSSDTQYF; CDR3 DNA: TGCGCCAGCAGCTATTCTAGCTCAGATACGCAGTATTTT
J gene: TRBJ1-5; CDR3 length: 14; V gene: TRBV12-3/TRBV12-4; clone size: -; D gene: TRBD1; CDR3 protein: CASSGQGFHQPQHF; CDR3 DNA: TGTGCCAGCAGTGGACAGGGGTTCCATCAGCCCCAGCATTTT
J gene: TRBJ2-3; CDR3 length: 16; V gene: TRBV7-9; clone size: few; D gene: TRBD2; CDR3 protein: CASRTSGGLDTDTQYF; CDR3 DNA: TGTGCCAGCCGGACTAGCGGGGGGCTAGACACAGATACGCAGTATTTT
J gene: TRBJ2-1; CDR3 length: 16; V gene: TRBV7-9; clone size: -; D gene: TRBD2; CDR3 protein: CASSPRTSGLNNEQFF; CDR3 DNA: TGTGCCAGCAGCCCCCGGACTAGCGGGCTCAACAATGAGCAGTTCTTC
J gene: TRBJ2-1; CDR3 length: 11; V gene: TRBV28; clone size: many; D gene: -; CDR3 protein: CASSLRVEQFF; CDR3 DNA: TGTGCCAGCAGTTTAAGGGTAGAGCAGTTCTTC
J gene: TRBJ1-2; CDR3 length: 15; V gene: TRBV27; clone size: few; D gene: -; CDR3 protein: CASSFSPDNFYGYTF; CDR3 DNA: TGTGCCAGCAGTTTCTCACCCGACAACTTCTATGGCTACACCTTC
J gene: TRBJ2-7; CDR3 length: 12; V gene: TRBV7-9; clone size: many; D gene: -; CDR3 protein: CASSSRQPEQYF; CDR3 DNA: TGTGCCAGCAGCTCAAGACAGCCCGAGCAGTACTTC
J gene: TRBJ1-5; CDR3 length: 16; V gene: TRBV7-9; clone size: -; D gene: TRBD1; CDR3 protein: CASSLVAGGSNQPQHF; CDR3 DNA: TGTGCCAGCAGCTTAGTTGCAGGGGGCAGCAATCAGCCCCAGCATTTT
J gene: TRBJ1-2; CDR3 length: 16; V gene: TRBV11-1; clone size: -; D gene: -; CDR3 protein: CASSHPDRLPKYGYTF; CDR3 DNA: TGTGCAAGCAGCCATCCCGACAGACTACCTAAATATGGCTACACCTTC
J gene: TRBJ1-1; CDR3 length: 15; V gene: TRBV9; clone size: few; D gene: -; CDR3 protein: CASSGWDEMNTEAFF; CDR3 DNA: TGTGCCAGCAGCGGGTGGGACGAAATGAACACTGAAGCTTTCTTT
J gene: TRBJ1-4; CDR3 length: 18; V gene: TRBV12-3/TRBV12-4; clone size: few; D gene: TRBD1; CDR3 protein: CASSLAADREGGNEKLFF; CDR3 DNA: TGTGCCAGCAGTTTAGCGGCGGACAGGGAGGGCGGTAATGAAAAACTGTTTTTT
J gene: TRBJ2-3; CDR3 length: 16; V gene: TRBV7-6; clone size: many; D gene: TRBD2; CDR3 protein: CASSLELAGGRDTQYF; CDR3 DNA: TGTGCCAGCAGCTTAGAACTAGCGGGGGGGCGTGATACGCAGTATTTT
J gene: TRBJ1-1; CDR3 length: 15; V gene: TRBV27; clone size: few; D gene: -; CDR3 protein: CASSLSSAPNTEAFF; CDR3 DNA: TGTGCCAGCAGTTTATCTTCAGCACCCAACACTGAAGCTTTCTTT
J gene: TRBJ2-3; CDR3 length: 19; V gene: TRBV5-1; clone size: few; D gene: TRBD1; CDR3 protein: CASSSGQGRSAGYADTQYF; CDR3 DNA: TGCGCCAGCAGCTCGGGACAGGGGAGATCGGCGGGGTATGCAGATACGCAGTATTTT
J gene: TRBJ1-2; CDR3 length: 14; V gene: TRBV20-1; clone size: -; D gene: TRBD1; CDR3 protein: CSATRDRGNYGYSF; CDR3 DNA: TGCAGTGCAACCCGGGACAGGGGGAATTATGGCTACAGCTTC
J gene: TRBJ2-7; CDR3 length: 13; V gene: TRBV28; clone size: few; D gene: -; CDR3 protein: CASSFPGYYEQYF; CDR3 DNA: TGTGCCAGCAGTTTTCCCGGGTATTACGAGCAGTACTTC
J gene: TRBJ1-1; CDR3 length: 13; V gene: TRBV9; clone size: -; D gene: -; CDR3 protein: CASSKQGWSEAFF; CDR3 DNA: TGTGCCAGCAGCAAACAGGGCTGGTCTGAAGCTTTCTTT
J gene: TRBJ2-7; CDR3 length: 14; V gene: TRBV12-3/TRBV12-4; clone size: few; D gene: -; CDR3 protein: CASSLQGNGDEQYF; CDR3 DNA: TGTGCCAGCAGTTTACAGGGGAATGGGGACGAGCAGTACTTC
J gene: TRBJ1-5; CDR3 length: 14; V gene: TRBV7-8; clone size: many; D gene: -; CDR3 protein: CASSLVDGNQPQHF; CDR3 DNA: TGTGCCAGCAGCTTAGTGGACGGTAATCAGCCCCAGCATTTT
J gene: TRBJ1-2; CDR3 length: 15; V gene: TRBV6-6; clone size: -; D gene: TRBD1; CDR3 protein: CASRNPGGVRYGYTF; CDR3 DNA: TGTGCCAGCCGCAACCCAGGGGGGGTTCGCTATGGCTACACCTTC
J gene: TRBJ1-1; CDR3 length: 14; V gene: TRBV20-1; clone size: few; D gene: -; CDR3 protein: CSAFKDRGGTEAFF; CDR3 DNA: TGCAGTGCTTTTAAGGACAGAGGGGGCACTGAAGCTTTCTTT
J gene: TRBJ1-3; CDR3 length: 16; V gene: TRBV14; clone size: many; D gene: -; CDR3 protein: CASSHRGEPSGNTIYF; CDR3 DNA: TGTGCCAGCAGCCATCGCGGGGAGCCCTCTGGAAACACCATATATTTT
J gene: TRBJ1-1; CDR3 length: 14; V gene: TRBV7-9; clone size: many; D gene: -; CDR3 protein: CASSSIGADTEAFF; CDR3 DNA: TGTGCCAGCAGCTCGATAGGGGCGGACACTGAAGCTTTCTTT
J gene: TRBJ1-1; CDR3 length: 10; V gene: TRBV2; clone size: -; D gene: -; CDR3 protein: CATRGREAFF; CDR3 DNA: TGTGCTACAAGGGGTCGGGAAGCTTTCTTT
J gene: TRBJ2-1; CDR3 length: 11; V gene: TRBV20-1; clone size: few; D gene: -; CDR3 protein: CSAPKSDEQFF; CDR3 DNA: TGCAGTGCTCCTAAGTCCGATGAGCAGTTCTTC
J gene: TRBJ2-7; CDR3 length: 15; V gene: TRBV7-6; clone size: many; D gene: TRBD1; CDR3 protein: CASSSGQGSSYEQYF; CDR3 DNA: TGTGCCAGCAGCTCTGGACAGGGGTCCTCCTACGAGCAGTACTTC